The present T cell receptor beta chain was sequenced within a study of blood T cells in healthy people across ages. Study-wide results and caveats: Researchers deemed the diversity estimates from one million T cells underestimates.

Worth noting for this clonotype: Its target is not known.

The CDR3 sequence is 12 residues long. The germline V gene encodes CDR1 MNHEY and CDR2 SVGEGT. V lost 8 bases, J lost 3 bases, and 3 bases stayed unmatched. A J-beta primer mix and a sample-barcoded 5' primer were used in a second PCR of roughly 6 to 11 cycles. TCRdb re-called the 5' RACE reads through MiXCR, storing one row per CDR3 protein. Among about 800,000 distinct CDR3 sequences listed, roughly 25% were seen once. Healthy Caucasian individuals from Russia aged 6 to 90 served as donors. These records were also assigned to another study, of T cells of mothers and their children. As that report states: In related and unrelated pairs alike, thymic selection shapes TCR recombination output, with inherited differences minor.

The V gene is TRBV6-2 or TRBV6-3, the J gene TRBJ1-2, with 7 bases lining up with TRBD1. The sequencing sample was made of blood. The clonotype comes from a boy aged 5-17 years in good health. CDR3 sequence reads: CASATGDYGYTF. Here the CDR3 DNA reads TGTGCCAGCGCAACAGGGGACTATGGCTACACCTTC.